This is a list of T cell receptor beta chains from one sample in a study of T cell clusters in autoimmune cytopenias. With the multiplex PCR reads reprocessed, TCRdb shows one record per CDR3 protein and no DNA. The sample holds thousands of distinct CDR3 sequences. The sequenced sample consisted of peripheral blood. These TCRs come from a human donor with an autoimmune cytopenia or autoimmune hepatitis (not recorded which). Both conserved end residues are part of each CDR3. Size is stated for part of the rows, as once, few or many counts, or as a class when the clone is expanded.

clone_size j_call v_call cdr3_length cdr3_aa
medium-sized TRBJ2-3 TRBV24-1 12 CATRPSTDTQYF
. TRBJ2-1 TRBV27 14 CASSFAGGHNEQFF
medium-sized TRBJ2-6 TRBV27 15 CASSLWGTGANVLTF
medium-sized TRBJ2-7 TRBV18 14 CASSRGAVTYEQYF
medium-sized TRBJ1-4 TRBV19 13 CASSMVGGAKLFF
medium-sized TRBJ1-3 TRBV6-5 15 CASSYSVDSGNTIYF
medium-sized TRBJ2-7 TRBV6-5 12 CASRQGSNEQYF
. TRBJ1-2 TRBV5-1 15 CASSPDAGGNYGYTF
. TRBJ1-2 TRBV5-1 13 CASSLSELNGYTF
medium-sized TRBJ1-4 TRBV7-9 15 CASSWTRHPNEKLFF
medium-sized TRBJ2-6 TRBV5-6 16 CASGMRGRTGANVLTF
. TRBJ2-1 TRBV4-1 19 CASSQDRGGLQSSYNEQFF
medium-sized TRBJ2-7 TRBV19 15 CASSETGGASYEQYF
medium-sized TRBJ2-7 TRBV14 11 CASSDRRGQYF
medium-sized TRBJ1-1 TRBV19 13 CASGDSMNTEAFF
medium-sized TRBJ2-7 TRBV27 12 CASSSISYEQYF
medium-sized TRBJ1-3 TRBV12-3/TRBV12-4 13 CASSPQVGNTIYF
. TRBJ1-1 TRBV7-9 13 CASSLDTNTEAFF
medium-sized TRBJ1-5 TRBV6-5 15 CASSPGTDSNQPQHF
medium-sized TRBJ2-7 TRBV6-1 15 CASSETWGATYEQYF
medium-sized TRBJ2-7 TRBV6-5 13 CASSRAGGDEQYF
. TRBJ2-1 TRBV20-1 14 CSASLPEQYNEQFF
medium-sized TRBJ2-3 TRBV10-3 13 CAIGAPGADTQYF
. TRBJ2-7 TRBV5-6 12 CASSWGVSEQYF
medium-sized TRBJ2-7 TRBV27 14 CASSLLQAPYEQYF
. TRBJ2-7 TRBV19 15 CASSIFPGGLYEQYF
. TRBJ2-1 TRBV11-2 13 CASSFARSDEQFF
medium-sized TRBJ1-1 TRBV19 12 CASGQGAIEAFF